The present TCR beta chain was sequenced within a study of T cell responses to AZD1222 COVID-19 vaccine (dated by TCRdb to 2020 to 2023). Looking at the study overall: AZD1222 recipients with second doses at about 4 weeks or about 12 weeks were pooled, because spike-specific TCR depth and breadth did not differ between schedules. A total of approximately 250 trial participants underwent TCR sequencing, of whom 200 to 220 had received two doses of AZD1222 and about 25 had received two doses of the MenACWY control vaccine. Trial participants were enrolled by age into subgroups of 18-55, 56-69 and 70-plus years, and around 150, 29 and 61 TCR-sequenced participants, respectively, were included in these subgroups. Beyond this particular receptor, the publication reports: Because no day 14 peak-response samples were available, the repertoires could be characterized only after the peak T cell response. Only 5 to 7 AZD1222 recipients were SARS-CoV-2 seropositive at baseline, limiting conclusions about previously exposed vaccinees. Reportedly, almost half of the unique spike-specific TCRs recognized epitopes lying outside the regions that are mutated in the B.1.351 and B.1.1.7 variants. Participants were mostly white British and included more females than males, and it was suggested by the authors that clonal diversity may have been underestimated. CD4 TCRs associated with the vaccine covered the entire spike protein, and the dominant responses were in regions 160-218 and 743-854. A significant rise in spike-specific TCR breadth and depth was observed after two AZD1222 doses relative to day 0 and relative to MenACWY recipients. The 56-69-year group was small, and its depth increase did not reach significance, likely because of low power.

This clone was recorded a few times. Its binding antigen is unknown. No qualities accompany the bases; no much larger clone lies one base away. In the paper's terms, the time point label means: baseline before first vaccination. Vaccinee samples came from UK trials COV001 and COV002, including a single-blind randomized controlled phase 2/3 trial of AZD1222 (ChAdOx1 nCoV-19) in healthy adults. For TCRbeta chain sequencing, PBMC samples from trial participants were taken at day 0 and at day 28 after the second dose. The CDR3 spans 15 residues, from the cysteine through the phenylalanine. Only the CDR3 portion is preserved as DNA: 45 bases, with reading frame beginning at the first base. The CDR3 regions of human TCRbeta chains were analyzed by immunosequencing. Regarding the original processing steps: Repertoire TCRs were checked for matches against a reference library of SARS-CoV-2-specific TCRs that had been generated using the MIRA antigen-specificity platform. Breadth was defined as the fraction of unique TCRs that were SARS-CoV-2-associated, and depth was defined as the fraction of total T cells that were SARS-CoV-2-associated. Each spike-specific TCR was assigned to its reactive spike region and to a CD4 or CD8 class using the MIRA data. Log10-transformed breadth and depth values were compared by one-way ANOVA with Sidak's multiple comparisons tests. TCRdb mirrors the immuneACCESS table, restricted to in-frame sequences. Some clones are absent from its copies; in checked studies, under half trace to an unresolved V gene, and the reason for the others is unknown. V and J calls and clone size are copied from that table; D and trimming were computed from the DNA. The sample contains some 110,000 clones, roughly 90% of them found a single time. The ten largest make up roughly 2.6% of the sample.

The clonotype was recovered from an adult in good health. The V and J segments used are TRBV21-1 and TRBJ1-2. TRBV21-1 is given as a pseudogene. The source material was peripheral blood, sampled on day 0 of AZD1222 vaccination. The DNA sequence reads TGTGCCAGCAGCAAGAACGGAGGACGCGGGGTTGGCTACACCTTC. The encoded protein is CASSKNGGRGVGYTF.